One and the same sample provided the 19 T cell receptor beta chains below, sequenced in a study of blood T cell repertoires in COVID-19. Profiling relied on immunoSEQ multiplex PCR, and the TCRdb table lists in-frame clones only, not all of them. The sample consists of 35,000 to 40,000 clones, roughly 88% of them appearing once. Sequenced sample: peripheral blood. The receptors shown here come from a man aged 55 to 69 with active COVID-19.

The chain employs TRBV29-1 and TRBJ2-1, with TRBD2 matching over 9 bases. Germline lookup yields CDR1 SQVTM and CDR2 ANQGSEA. This CDR3 is 15 amino acids long. The J segment lost 3 bases and the V segment lost 8 bases, leaving 11 bases of the junction unmatched. Here the CDR3 reads CSMTLAGDDYNEQFF. The CDR3 region has the DNA TGCAGCATGACCTTAGCGGGAGATGACTACAATGAGCAGTTCTTC.

The V and J genes are TRBV28 and TRBJ1-2; D may be TRBD1 (5 bases). V shed 10 bases and J shed 0 bases, with 12 bases lying between them. CDR3 length: 13 residues. Germline V gives CDR1 MDHEN, CDR2 SYDVKM. The CDR3 sequence is CAITQGANYGYTF. CDR3 DNA sequence: TGTGCCATCACCCAGGGCGCTAACTATGGCTACACCTTC.

V usage is TRBV5-1 and J usage is TRBJ1-2; D may be TRBD1 (5 bases). Germline CDR1 SGHRS, CDR2 YFSETQ. This CDR3 has 13 residues. V lost 0 bases and J lost 7, with 10 bases in between. CDR3 coding DNA: TGCGCCAGCAGCTTGGGGGACGGGGGTGGCTACACCTTC. Amino acids: CASSLGDGGGYTF.

The chain couples TRBV5-4 to TRBJ2-2, with D perhaps matching TRBD2 (5 bases). Per the germline V gene, CDR1 is SGHNT and CDR2 is YYREEE (reference sequence). The CDR3 is 16 amino acids. Trimming stripped 4 bases from V and 0 bases from J, with 13 bases between. The CDR3 DNA sequence: TGTGCCAGCAGCAAAGTTAGCGTCGCGAACACCGGGGAGCTGTTTTTT. Its protein product is CASSKVSVANTGELFF.

The chain carries TRBV5-1 and TRBJ2-7, with TRBD2 identical over 8 bases. The germline V gene has CDR1 SGHRS and CDR2 YFSETQ. Losses at the gene ends were 4 bases for V and 6 bases for J; bases not matched to a gene: 12. There are 15 residues in the CDR3. In DNA, the CDR3 is TGCGCCAGCAGCCCTACGGGGGGGGGAACAGCCGAGCAGTACTTC. Translating it yields CASSPTGGGTAEQYF.

The chain recombines TRBV19 with TRBJ2-7; the D is unclear. Trimming left V 2 bases short and J 3 bases short, with 8 bases between. Germline loops: CDR1 LNHDA, CDR2 SQIVND (reference sequence). The CDR3 has 13 amino acids. The CDR3 region has the DNA TGTGCCAGTAGTATATTTCCACTCTACGAGCAGTACTTC. Protein sequence: CASSIFPLYEQYF.

This chain links TRBV7-2 with TRBJ2-7; tentatively, D is TRBD1 (6 bases). Per germline, CDR1 SGHTA and CDR2 FQGNSA. The CDR3 spans 15 residues. Trimming pared 3 bases from V and 2 bases from J, leaving 14 bases between. The CDR3 coding sequence is TGTGCCAGCAGCTTGGCCGGGACACCGACCTACGAGCAGTACTTC. This translates into CASSLAGTPTYEQYF.

The V and J genes are TRBV3-1 (or the pseudogene TRBV3-2) and TRBJ1-2, with 8 bases aligning to TRBD1. The V gene end was trimmed by 10 bases and the J gene end by 6 bases; junction bases not matched to a gene: 13. In germline, CDR1 is LGHDT, CDR2 YNNKEL (reference sequence). The CDR3 consists of 14 residues. The CDR3 is CATKPRGQGDGYTF. The CDR3 DNA sequence: TGTGCCACCAAGCCAAGAGGACAGGGTGATGGCTACACCTTC.

This clone was picked up a small number of times. The chain joins TRBV11-1 to TRBJ1-1; D uncertain. V was cut by 8 bases and J by 1 base, with 20 bases left in between. The length of the CDR3 is 16 residues. Germline CDR1 and CDR2: SGHAT and FQDESV (reference sequence). The CDR3 DNA reads TGTGCCAGCTCGCAGGATGGTGAATTTGGGAACACTGAAGCTTTCTTT. Its protein is CASSQDGEFGNTEAFF.

The rearrangement uses TRBV2 and TRBJ2-3, with 10 bases that match TRBD2. V was clipped by 3 bases and J by 4 bases; unmatched bases: 4. Germline assignment: CDR1 SNHLY and CDR2 FYNNEI. The CDR3 is made up of 15 amino acids. The CDR3 region has the DNA TGTGCCAGCAGTGATAGCGGGAGGAGAGCAGATACGCAGTATTTT. Amino acids: CASSDSGRRADTQYF.

The chain is built from TRBV7-6 and TRBJ2-7; TRBD1 aligns across 7 bases. From germline, CDR1 is SGHVS and CDR2 FNYEAQ. The CDR3 runs 13 residues. Trimming at V came to 5 bases and at J to 3 bases, leaving 4 bases not matched to a gene. Here the CDR3 reads CASSRDSNYEQYF. CDR3 DNA sequence: TGTGCCAGCAGCCGGGACAGCAACTACGAGCAGTACTTC.

This chain uses TRBV10-3 with TRBJ1-5, with TRBD1 matching over 11 bases. The CDR3 runs 15 residues. V shed 3 bases and J 3 bases; nucleotides not matched to a gene: 1. The germline V gene encodes CDR1 ENHRY and CDR2 SYGVKD. Here the CDR3 DNA reads TGTGCCATCAGTGATGGACAGGGGGCCAATCAGCCCCAGCATTTT. Translation: CAISDGQGANQPQHF.

This chain links TRBV7-9 with TRBJ2-3; the match to TRBD2 covers 7 bases. The CDR3 length is 15 residues. Germline CDR1 reads SEHNR; CDR2 reads FQNEAQ (reference sequence). J lost 8 bases, V lost 4 bases, and 12 bases had no gene match. The CDR3 protein is CASSYSARGEGTQYF. The CDR3 region has the DNA TGTGCCAGCAGCTACAGCGCTCGGGGGGAAGGTACGCAGTATTTT.

V gene TRBV12-5 combines with J gene TRBJ1-4; 8 bases are a match to TRBD1. Germline lookup yields CDR1 LGHNT and CDR2 FRNRAP. CDR3 size: 14 residues. Losses at the gene ends were 5 bases for V and 3 bases for J; bases not matched to a gene: 2. The CDR3 reads CASGEQGANEKLFF. CDR3 DNA: TGTGCTAGTGGTGAACAGGGGGCTAATGAAAAACTGTTTTTT.

The chain has TRBV5-4 and TRBJ2-1, with D possibly being TRBD1 (5 bases). CDR3 length equals 15 residues. Trimming took off 4 bases at V and 1 base at J, with 12 bases between the two ends. Germline assignment: CDR1 SGHNT and CDR2 YYREEE (reference sequence). In nucleotides, the CDR3 is TGTGCCAGCAGCCTTCAGACAGAATCCTACAATGAGCAGTTCTTC. Protein product: CASSLQTESYNEQFF.

CDR3 residues: CASSPDREVTEAFF. The CDR3 coding sequence is TGTGCCAGTAGCCCGGACAGGGAAGTGACTGAAGCTTTCTTT. This chain uses TRBV19 with TRBJ1-1; 8 bases map to TRBD1. Germline CDR1 is LNHDA and CDR2 is SQIVND (reference sequence). V lost 6 bases to trimming and J lost 5 bases; unmatched junction nucleotides: 8. CDR3 length equals 14 residues.

J is TRBJ1-6 and V is TRBV6-5; tentative D call: TRBD1 (5 bases). The CDR3 covers 15 residues. The V gene lost 6 bases and the J gene lost 4 bases, with 13 bases spanning the gap. Germline CDR1 is MNHEY and CDR2 is SVGAGI. The CDR3 loop is CASSRRGPYNSPLHF. In DNA form, the CDR3 reads TGTGCCAGCAGCCGGCGGGGACCTTATAATTCACCCCTCCACTTT.

The chain combines TRBV3-1 (or the pseudogene TRBV3-2) with TRBJ2-7, with D maybe TRBD2 (5 bases). Trimming took 1 base from V and 7 from J, leaving 20 bases between them. Germline V lookup: CDR1 LGHDT, CDR2 YNNKEL (reference sequence). CDR3 length equals 16 residues. CDR3 region: CASSQGYGGLVREQYF. In DNA, the CDR3 is TGTGCCAGCAGCCAAGGGTACGGCGGGTTGGTCCGGGAGCAGTACTTC.

The V gene is TRBV3-1 (or the pseudogene TRBV3-2), the J gene TRBJ2-1, with 10 bases lining up with TRBD1. The junction had 8 bases not matched to a gene; V was cut back by 8 bases and J by 7 bases. The CDR3 covers 14 residues. From germline, CDR1 is LGHDT and CDR2 YNNKEL (reference sequence). The CDR3 nucleotides are TGTGCCAGCGGGGACAGGGGAGAACGGAATGAGCAGTTCTTC. Its translation: CASGDRGERNEQFF.